At least ten counts were recorded for the clone carrying this T cell receptor (beta chain). Its antigen is not known. The data are from a study of T cell repertoires in cytomegalovirus infection. Study-wide results and caveats: Clonotype analysis showed dominance of the ex vivo response by HLA-C-restricted CMV-specific TCR beta clonotypes.

V was pared by 1 base and J by 4 bases, with 16 bases between. The CDR3 extends over 16 amino acids. Per the germline V gene, CDR1 is SGHTA and CDR2 is FQGNSA. TCRdb reanalysed the reads using MiXCR and keeps one entry per CDR3 protein. Of 200,000 to 300,000 distinct CDR3 sequences in the sample, 9.1% were seen once. V is TRBV7-2 and J is TRBJ1-1; D is ambiguous. This TCR was sampled from a human donor in good health (CMV status not recorded). Some clones in this sample may be carry-over from other donors' samples. Sequencing was done on a sample of PBMCs. The CDR3 bases are TGTGCCAGCAGCTTAGTATTCGACTACTCGGGCACTGAAGCTTTCTTT. Protein: CASSLVFDYSGTEAFF.